The entry below describes one T cell receptor beta chain. V was trimmed by 0 bases and J by 5 bases, leaving 12 bases between them. The V gene's germline CDR1 is SGDLS and CDR2 YYNGEE. The CDR3 loop spans 14 amino acids. Per the original data handling: Amplification of reference gene primers provided the estimated nucleated cell counts. The method was immunoSEQ multiplex PCR; TCRdb's version includes in-frame clones alone and lacks a portion of them. The DNA gave D and trimming, while V, J and clone size come from that table. The data show about 63,000 clones, approximately 80% seen once. The record originates from a study of blood T cell repertoires in COVID-19. Study context: There were acute and convalescent COVID-19 samples, and they came from the United States, Italy and Spain.

Everyone who took part was roughly 18 to 89 years old, and they came from 24 US areas. The TCR originated in a woman aged 40 to 50 with acute COVID-19. This chain connects TRBV9 to TRBJ2-7, with D tentatively TRBD2 (5 bases). The sample comprised PBMCs or T cells enriched from blood (not recorded which). In DNA, the CDR3 is TGTGCCAGCAGCGTAGGAGGGAGTATGAACGAGCAGTACTTC. It yields the protein CASSVGGSMNEQYF.